Listed below are T cell receptor beta chains from one sample, sequenced in a study of blood T cell repertoires in COVID-19. Assay used: immunoSEQ multiplex PCR; TCRdb lists only in-frame clones, some missing. The sample lists under 450,000 clones; around 89% were seen once. Material for sequencing was peripheral blood. Every receptor here comes from a woman aged 40 to 50 with COVID-19, enrolled during active disease. CDR3s include the opening cysteine and the closing phenylalanine or tryptophan.

CDR3aa,v_gene
CASSQFNRVEYGYTF,TRBV16
CASSLVGYSNEKLFF,TRBV27
CASSQRHAEETQYF,TRBV18
CASSSRRDRGFRQETQYF,TRBV7-9
CASSLGSGGETQYF,TRBV7-2
CASSVTGVGGYTF,TRBV5-5
CASSFLGPPPVNEKLFF,TRBV11-2
CASSQPGYGGTGELFF,TRBV4-3
CAISEGTGVTYEQYF,TRBV10-3
CSAALTAVTGELFF,TRBV29-1